A single sample gave rise to the 17 T cell receptor beta chains below, sequenced in a study of blood T cell repertoires in COVID-19. Produced via immunoSEQ multiplex PCR; TCRdb's table is partial and in-frame only. The data show about 380,000 clones, with more than 70% seen just once and 1.3% held by the top ten. Material: PBMCs or T cells enriched from blood (not recorded which). These receptors all come from a young man who had recovered from COVID-19.

The V call is TRBV12-3 or TRBV12-4, the J call TRBJ2-5; 9 bases fit TRBD2. CDR3 length: 13 amino acids. V shed 8 bases, J shed 4 bases, and the junction held 5 bases outside the gene matches. The CDR3 sequence is CASRGGAGETQYF. CDR3 sequence (DNA): TGTGCCAGCCGCGGGGGGGCCGGAGAGACCCAGTACTTC.

The chain employs TRBV4-1 and TRBJ1-2; D is perhaps TRBD1 (6 bases). V lost 4 bases and J 0 bases, leaving 12 bases between the germline ends. Germline V CDR1 and CDR2: MGHRA, YSYEKL. This CDR3 region has 15 residues. The CDR3 DNA reads TGCGCCAGCAGCCTCTTCGGACAGACTAACTATGGCTACACCTTC. As protein: CASSLFGQTNYGYTF.

The genes are TRBV6-2 or TRBV6-3 and TRBJ1-6; the D gene is possibly TRBD1 (5 bases). V lost 2 bases to trimming and J lost 4 bases, with 15 bases between them. The germline V gene encodes CDR1 MNHEY and CDR2 SVGEGT. The CDR3 contains 17 residues. CDR3 protein: CASSYLGSGIYNSPLHF. CDR3 nucleotide sequence: TGTGCCAGCAGTTACCTCGGGTCAGGGATTTATAATTCACCCCTCCACTTT.

The rearrangement joins TRBV19 to TRBJ2-1, with D possibly matching TRBD2 (6 bases). The CDR3 consists of 14 residues. Germline-derived CDR1 and CDR2 are LNHDA and SQIVND (reference sequence). Trimming took off 4 bases at V and 2 bases at J, with 9 bases between the two ends. Written as DNA, the CDR3 is TGTGCCAGTAGTAGGGGGGTCACCTACAATGAGCAGTTCTTC. Protein sequence: CASSRGVTYNEQFF.

In this sample, this clone turned up once. The rearrangement links TRBV27 to TRBJ2-4; the D is unclear. The germline V gene encodes CDR1 MNHEY and CDR2 SMNVEV (reference sequence). V shed 5 bases and J shed 2 bases, with 7 bases lying between them. This CDR3 contains 13 residues. CDR3 nucleotide sequence: TGTGCCAGCAGTACGAGAACCAAAAACATTCAGTACTTC. Protein sequence: CASSTRTKNIQYF.

The gene calls are TRBV4-3 and TRBJ2-5; D possibly corresponds to TRBD1 (5 bases). The CDR3 covers 14 residues. Per the germline V gene, CDR1 is LGHNA and CDR2 is YSLEER. Trimming took off 0 bases at V and 5 bases at J, with 10 bases between the two ends. This chain's CDR3 is CASSQDFRAETQYF. The CDR3 coding sequence is TGCGCCAGCAGCCAAGATTTCAGGGCGGAGACCCAGTACTTC.

V is TRBV18 and J is TRBJ2-2, with D perhaps TRBD1 (5 bases). CDR3 length: 16 amino acids. Germline CDR1 is KGHSH and CDR2 is LQKENI. V lost 1 base to trimming and J lost 4 bases, with 13 bases between them. DNA for the CDR3: TGTGCCAGCTCACCACTTCAATACAGGAGCACCGGGGAGCTGTTTTTT. It translates to CASSPLQYRSTGELFF.

The chain links TRBV4-1 to TRBJ1-1; 10 bases line up with TRBD1. Germline CDR1 is MGHRA and CDR2 is YSYEKL. V shed 4 bases and J 0 bases; nucleotides not matched to a gene: 2. The CDR3 loop spans 15 amino acids. CDR3 in DNA: TGCGCCAGCAGCCTGACAGGGGGCTTGAACACTGAAGCTTTCTTT. Translated, it gives CASSLTGGLNTEAFF.

This chain links TRBV10-2 with TRBJ1-5; D ambiguous. There are 14 residues in the CDR3. Germline lookup yields CDR1 WSHSY and CDR2 SAAADI. Trimming removed 6 bases at V and 7 bases at J, with 16 bases between. The DNA of the CDR3 is TGCGCCAGCAGCTCGAAAGAATCGAGGCAGCCCCAGCATTTT. Its translation: CASSSKESRQPQHF.

This clone was seen only a few times. The chain employs TRBV27 and TRBJ2-3, with 7 bases lining up with TRBD1. The CDR3 extends over 14 amino acids. V trimming: 5 bases; J trimming: 3 bases; junction bases outside the gene matches: 5. Germline CDR1 and CDR2: MNHEY and SMNVEV (reference sequence). For the CDR3, the DNA is TGTGCCAGCAGTATCGGGACAGAGACAGATACGCAGTATTTT. Encoded protein: CASSIGTETDTQYF.

The chain joins TRBV7-2 to TRBJ1-6, with D possibly matching TRBD1 (6 bases). The CDR3 has 14 residues. Trimming cost V 1 base and J 9 bases, with 10 bases left between them. CDR1 is SGHTA, CDR2 FQGNSA, per germline. Written as DNA, the CDR3 is TGTGCCAGCAGCTTAGAGGGGGGGGTTTCACCCCTCCACTTT. It codes for CASSLEGGVSPLHF.

The chain joins TRBV4-1 to TRBJ1-6; D not resolved. Germline values: CDR1 MGHRA, CDR2 YSYEKL. The CDR3 extends over 17 amino acids. V lost 0 bases, J lost 4 bases, and 13 bases lay in between. Here the CDR3 DNA reads TGCGCCAGCAGCCAAGAGAGCCGGGATCTTTATAATTCACCCCTCCACTTT. Protein product: CASSQESRDLYNSPLHF.

This chain joins TRBV30 and TRBJ1-1; 7 nucleotides align to TRBD1. With 0 bases clipped from V and 4 bases from J, the junction kept 8 bases outside the gene matches. CDR3 size: 15 residues. The germline CDR1 and CDR2 sequences are GTSNPN and SVGIG (reference sequence). CDR3 sequence (DNA): TGTGCCTGGAGTGTAAGAACAGGGGCCCCCACTGAAGCTTTCTTT. Its translation is CAWSVRTGAPTEAFF.

This clone was seen only a few times. The chain uses TRBV5-4 and TRBJ2-7; no clear D. The CDR3 loop spans 15 amino acids. Germline V gene data show CDR1 as SGHNT and CDR2 as YYREEE (reference sequence). Trimming shortened V by 0 bases and J by 2 bases, and 12 bases separated the two germline ends. The CDR3 bases are TGTGCCAGCAGCTTGGACCGCGGCAGCCCCTACGAGCAGTACTTC. Translating gives CASSLDRGSPYEQYF.

The chain has TRBV7-6 and TRBJ2-7; 9 nucleotides line up with TRBD1. Germline V gene lookup returns CDR1 SGHVS and CDR2 FNYEAQ. V lost 4 bases, J lost 2 bases, and 6 bases stayed unmatched. There are 15 residues in the CDR3. The CDR3 region is CASSSGQGPAYEQYF. CDR3 sequence (DNA): TGTGCCAGCAGCTCGGGACAGGGACCGGCCTACGAGCAGTACTTC.

This clone was counted only a few times. This rearrangement joins TRBV6-5 to TRBJ1-1; perhaps TRBD1 as D (5 bases). Germline V CDR1 and CDR2: MNHEY, SVGAGI. CDR3 size: 14 residues. Trimming took 6 bases from V and 0 from J, leaving 11 bases between them. The DNA for the CDR3 is TGTGCCAGCAGGGCACAGGTTATGAACACTGAAGCTTTCTTT. The encoded protein is CASRAQVMNTEAFF.

This sequence joins TRBV19 and TRBJ2-2; TRBD1 aligns across 8 bases. J was trimmed by 5 bases and V by 6 bases; bases with no gene match: 5. The CDR3 covers 14 residues. Germline CDR1 and CDR2: LNHDA and SQIVND (reference sequence). CDR3 amino acids: CASSGQGGTGELFF. The CDR3 DNA follows: TGTGCCAGTAGCGGACAGGGTGGAACCGGGGAGCTGTTTTTT.